This T cell receptor beta chain was sequenced in a study of T cells after yellow fever vaccination. Study outcomes and limitations: A weaker but faster secondary response was observed, peaking on day 5 versus 15.

The CDR3 consists of 14 residues. V shed 6 bases and J 5 bases; nucleotides not matched to a gene: 5. CDR1 is SSHAT and CDR2 is FNYEAQ in the germline V gene (reference sequence). Template switching with 5'RACE generated the TCR cDNA and added a universal primer site and UMIs. TCRdb reprocessed the 5' RACE reads with MiXCR, giving one entry per CDR3 protein. The sample carries a few hundred thousand distinct CDR3 sequences, around 4.9% recorded once. The table lists this clonotype with many counts. What it binds is unknown. The source of this sequence is a man aged 18 to 35 who received the YFV17D yellow fever vaccine. This specimen consisted of CD4+ T cells sorted from PBMCs, obtained on the day of the yellow fever booster vaccination. The chain employs TRBV7-7 and TRBJ2-5; 11 bases align to TRBD1. The CDR3 DNA follows: TGTGCCAGCAGTCAGGACAGGGGGCGGGAGACCCAGTACTTC. Protein: CASSQDRGRETQYF.